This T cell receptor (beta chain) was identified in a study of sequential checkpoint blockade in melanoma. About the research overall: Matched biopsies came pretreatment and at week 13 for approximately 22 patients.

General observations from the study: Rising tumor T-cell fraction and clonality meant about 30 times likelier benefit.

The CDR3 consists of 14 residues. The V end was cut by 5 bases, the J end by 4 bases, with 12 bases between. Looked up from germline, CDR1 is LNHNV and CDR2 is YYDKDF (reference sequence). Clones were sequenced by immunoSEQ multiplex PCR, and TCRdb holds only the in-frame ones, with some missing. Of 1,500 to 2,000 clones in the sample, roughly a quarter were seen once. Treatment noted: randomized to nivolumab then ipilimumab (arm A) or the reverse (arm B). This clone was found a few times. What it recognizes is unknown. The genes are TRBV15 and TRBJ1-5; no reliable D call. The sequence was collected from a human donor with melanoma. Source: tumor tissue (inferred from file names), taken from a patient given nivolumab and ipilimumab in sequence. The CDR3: CATSLGVGNQPQHF. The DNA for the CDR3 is TGTGCCACCAGCCTCGGGGTAGGGAATCAGCCCCAGCATTTT.